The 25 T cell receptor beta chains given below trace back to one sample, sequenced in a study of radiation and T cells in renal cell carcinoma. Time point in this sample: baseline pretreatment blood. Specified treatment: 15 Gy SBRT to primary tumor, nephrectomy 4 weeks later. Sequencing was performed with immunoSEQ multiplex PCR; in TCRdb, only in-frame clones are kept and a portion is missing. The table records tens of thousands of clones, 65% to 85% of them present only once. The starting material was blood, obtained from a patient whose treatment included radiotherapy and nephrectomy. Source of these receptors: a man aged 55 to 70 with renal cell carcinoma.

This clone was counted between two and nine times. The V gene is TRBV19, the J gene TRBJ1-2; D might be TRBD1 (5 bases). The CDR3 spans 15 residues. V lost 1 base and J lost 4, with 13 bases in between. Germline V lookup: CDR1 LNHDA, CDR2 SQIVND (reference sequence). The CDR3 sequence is CASSIGGAPFYGYTF. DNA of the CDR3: TGTGCCAGTAGTATAGGAGGGGCTCCCTTCTATGGCTACACCTTC.

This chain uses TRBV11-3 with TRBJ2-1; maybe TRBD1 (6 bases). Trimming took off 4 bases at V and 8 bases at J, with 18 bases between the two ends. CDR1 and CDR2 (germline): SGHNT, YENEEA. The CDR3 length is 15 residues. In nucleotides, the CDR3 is TGTGCCAGCAGCTACACCACAGGGATCCGGGATGAGCAGTTCTTC. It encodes CASSYTTGIRDEQFF.

The CDR3 nucleotides read TGTGCCAGCTCACCTCAGGTCAAGAACACTGAAGCTTTCTTT. This codes for CASSPQVKNTEAFF. J is TRBJ1-1 and V is TRBV18; no definite D call. Trimming cost V 3 bases and J 1 base, with 9 bases left between them. The germline CDR1 and CDR2 sequences are KGHSH and LQKENI. This CDR3 is 14 amino acids long.

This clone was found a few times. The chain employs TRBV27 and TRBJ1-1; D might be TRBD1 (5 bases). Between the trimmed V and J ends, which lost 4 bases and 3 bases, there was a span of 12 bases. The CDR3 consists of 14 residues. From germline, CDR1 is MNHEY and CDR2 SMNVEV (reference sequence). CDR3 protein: CASSWSRDDTEAFF. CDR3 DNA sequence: TGTGCCAGCAGTTGGAGCAGGGATGACACTGAAGCTTTCTTT.

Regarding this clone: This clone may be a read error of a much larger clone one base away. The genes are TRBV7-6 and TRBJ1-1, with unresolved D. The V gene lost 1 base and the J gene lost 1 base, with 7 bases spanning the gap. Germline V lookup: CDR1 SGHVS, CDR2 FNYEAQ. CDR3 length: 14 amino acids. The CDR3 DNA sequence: TGTGCCAGCAGCTTAGGGGAGGGGAACACTGAAGCTTTCTTT. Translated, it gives CASSLGEGNTEAFF.

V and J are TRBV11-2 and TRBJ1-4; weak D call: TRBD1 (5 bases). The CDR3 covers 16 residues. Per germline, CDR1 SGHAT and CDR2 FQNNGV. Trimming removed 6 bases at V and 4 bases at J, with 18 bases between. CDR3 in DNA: TGTGCCAGCAGTCGAACCGGGACCATAATTAATGAAAAACTGTTTTTT. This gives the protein CASSRTGTIINEKLFF. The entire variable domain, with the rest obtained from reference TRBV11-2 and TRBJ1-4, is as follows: EAGVAQSPRYKIIEKRQSVAFWCNPISGHATLYWYQQILGQGPKLLIQFQNNGVVDDSQLPKDRFSAERLKGVDSTLKIQPAKLEDSAVYLCASSRTGTIINEKLFFGSGTQLSVL.

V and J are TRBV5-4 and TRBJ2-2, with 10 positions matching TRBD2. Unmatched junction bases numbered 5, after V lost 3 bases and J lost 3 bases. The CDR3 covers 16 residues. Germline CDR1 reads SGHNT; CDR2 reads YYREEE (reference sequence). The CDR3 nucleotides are TGTGCCAGCAGCTGGGCCGGGACTAGCGACACCGGGGAGCTGTTTTTT. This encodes CASSWAGTSDTGELFF.

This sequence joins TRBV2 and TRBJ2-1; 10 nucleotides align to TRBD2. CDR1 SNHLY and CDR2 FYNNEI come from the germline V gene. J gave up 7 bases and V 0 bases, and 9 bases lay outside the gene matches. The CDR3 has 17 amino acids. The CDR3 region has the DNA TGTGCCAGCAGTGAAGCGCTCCTAGCGGGAGTGCAAAATGAGCAGTTCTTC. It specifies CASSEALLAGVQNEQFF.

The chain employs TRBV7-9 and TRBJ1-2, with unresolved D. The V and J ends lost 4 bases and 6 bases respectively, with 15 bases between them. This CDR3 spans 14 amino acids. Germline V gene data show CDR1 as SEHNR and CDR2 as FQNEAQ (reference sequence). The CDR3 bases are TGTGCCAGCAGCTATGGTGGGGTAAGGGATGGCTACACCTTC. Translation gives CASSYGGVRDGYTF.

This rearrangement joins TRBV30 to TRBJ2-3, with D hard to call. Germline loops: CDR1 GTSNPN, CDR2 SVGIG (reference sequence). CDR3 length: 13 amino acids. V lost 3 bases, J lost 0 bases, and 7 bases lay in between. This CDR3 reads CAWSTSSTDTQYF. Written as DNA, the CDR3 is TGTGCCTGGAGCACGTCTAGCACAGATACGCAGTATTTT.

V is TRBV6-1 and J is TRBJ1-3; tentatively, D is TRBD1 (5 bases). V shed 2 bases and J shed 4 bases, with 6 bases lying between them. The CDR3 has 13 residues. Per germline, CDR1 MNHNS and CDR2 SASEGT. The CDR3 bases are TGTGCCAGCAGTGAAAGGGGCGGAAACACCATATATTTT. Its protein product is CASSERGGNTIYF.

The CDR3 DNA reads TGTGCCAGTAGTATAAGCGGGGGCCACAGCGGTGAGCAGTTCTTC. Its protein product is CASSISGGHSGEQFF. The genes are TRBV19 and TRBJ2-1; TRBD2 matches 8 bases. The CDR3 runs to 15 residues. Looked up from germline, CDR1 is LNHDA and CDR2 is SQIVND (reference sequence). Unmatched junction bases numbered 9, after V lost 2 bases and J lost 9 bases.

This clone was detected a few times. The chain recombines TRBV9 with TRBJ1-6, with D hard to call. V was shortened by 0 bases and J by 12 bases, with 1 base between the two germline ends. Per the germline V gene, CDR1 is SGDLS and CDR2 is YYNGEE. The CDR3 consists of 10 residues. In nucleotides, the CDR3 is TGTGCCAGCAGCGTAGTACCCCTCCACTTT. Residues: CASSVVPLHF.

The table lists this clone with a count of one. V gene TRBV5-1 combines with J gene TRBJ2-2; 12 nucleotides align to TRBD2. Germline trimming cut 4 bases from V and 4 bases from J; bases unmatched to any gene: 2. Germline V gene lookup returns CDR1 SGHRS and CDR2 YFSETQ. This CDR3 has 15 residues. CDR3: CASSLGLAGTGELFF. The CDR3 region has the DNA TGCGCCAGCAGCCTGGGACTAGCGGGCACCGGGGAGCTGTTTTTT.

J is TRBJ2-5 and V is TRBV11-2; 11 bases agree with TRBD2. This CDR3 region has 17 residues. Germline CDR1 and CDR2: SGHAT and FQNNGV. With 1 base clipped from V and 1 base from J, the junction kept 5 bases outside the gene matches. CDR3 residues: CASSLGLAGGIQETQYF. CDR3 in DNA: TGTGCCAGCAGCTTAGGGCTAGCGGGAGGCATCCAAGAGACCCAGTACTTC.

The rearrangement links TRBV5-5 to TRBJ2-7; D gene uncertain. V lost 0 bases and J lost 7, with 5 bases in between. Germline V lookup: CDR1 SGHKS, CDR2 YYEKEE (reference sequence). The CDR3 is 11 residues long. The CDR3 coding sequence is TGTGCCAGCAGCTTGGTGGAAGAGCAGTACTTC. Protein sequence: CASSLVEEQYF.

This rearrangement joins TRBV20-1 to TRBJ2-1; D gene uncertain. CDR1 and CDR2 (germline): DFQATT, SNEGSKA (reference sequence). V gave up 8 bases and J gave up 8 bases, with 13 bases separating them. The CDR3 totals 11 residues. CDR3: CSFKSEYEQFF. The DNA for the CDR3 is TGCAGTTTTAAGAGCGAATATGAGCAGTTCTTC.

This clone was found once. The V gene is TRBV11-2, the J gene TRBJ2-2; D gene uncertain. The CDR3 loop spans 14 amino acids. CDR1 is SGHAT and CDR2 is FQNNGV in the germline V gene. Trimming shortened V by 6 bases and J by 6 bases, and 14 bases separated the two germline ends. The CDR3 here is CASSYRLDAGELFF. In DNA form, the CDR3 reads TGTGCCAGCAGTTACCGCCTGGACGCCGGGGAGCTGTTTTTT.

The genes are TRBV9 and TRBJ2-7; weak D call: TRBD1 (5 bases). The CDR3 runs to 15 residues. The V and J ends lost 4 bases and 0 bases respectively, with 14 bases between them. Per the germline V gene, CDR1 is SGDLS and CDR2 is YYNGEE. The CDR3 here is CASSLGVEDSYEQYF. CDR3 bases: TGTGCCAGCAGCTTAGGGGTCGAGGACTCCTACGAGCAGTACTTC.

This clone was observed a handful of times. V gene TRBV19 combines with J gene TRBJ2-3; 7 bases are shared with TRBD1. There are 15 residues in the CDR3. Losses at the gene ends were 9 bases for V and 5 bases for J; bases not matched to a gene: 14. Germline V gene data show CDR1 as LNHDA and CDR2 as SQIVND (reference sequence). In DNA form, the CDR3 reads TGTGCCAGCCGAGAAAGGACAGGATTGAAAGATACGCAGTATTTT. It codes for CASRERTGLKDTQYF. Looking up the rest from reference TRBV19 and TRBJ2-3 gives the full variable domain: DGGITQSPKYLFRKEGQNVTLSCEQNLNHDAMYWYRQDPGQGLRLIYYSQIVNDFQKGDIAEGYSVSREKKESFPLTVTSAQKNPTAFYLCASRERTGLKDTQYFGPGTRLTVL.

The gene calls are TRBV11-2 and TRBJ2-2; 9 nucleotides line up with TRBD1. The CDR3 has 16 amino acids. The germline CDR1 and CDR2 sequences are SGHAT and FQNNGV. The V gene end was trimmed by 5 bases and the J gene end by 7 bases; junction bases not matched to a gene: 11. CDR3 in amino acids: CASSHLQGARGGELFF. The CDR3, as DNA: TGTGCCAGCAGCCATTTACAGGGGGCCCGGGGCGGGGAGCTGTTTTTT.

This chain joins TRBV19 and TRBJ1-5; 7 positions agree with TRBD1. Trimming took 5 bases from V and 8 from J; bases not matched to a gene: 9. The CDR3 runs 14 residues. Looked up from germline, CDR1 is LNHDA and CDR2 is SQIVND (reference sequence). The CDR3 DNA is TGTGCCAGTAGTGTTACAGGGGCCCTGGAGCCCCAGCATTTT. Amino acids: CASSVTGALEPQHF. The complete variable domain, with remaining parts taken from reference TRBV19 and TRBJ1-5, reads DGGITQSPKYLFRKEGQNVTLSCEQNLNHDAMYWYRQDPGQGLRLIYYSQIVNDFQKGDIAEGYSVSREKKESFPLTVTSAQKNPTAFYLCASSVTGALEPQHFGDGTRLSIL.

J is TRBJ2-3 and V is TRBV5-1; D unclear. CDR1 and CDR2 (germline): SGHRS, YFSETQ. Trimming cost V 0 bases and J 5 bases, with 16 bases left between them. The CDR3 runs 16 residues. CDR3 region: CASSLAVSPNQDTQYF. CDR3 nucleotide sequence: TGCGCCAGCAGCTTGGCCGTGTCCCCCAACCAAGATACGCAGTATTTT.

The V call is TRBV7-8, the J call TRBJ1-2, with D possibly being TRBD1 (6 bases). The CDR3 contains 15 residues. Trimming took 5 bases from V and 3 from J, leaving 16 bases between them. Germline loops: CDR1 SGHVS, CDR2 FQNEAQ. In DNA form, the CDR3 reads TGTGCCAGCAGCCCCCGGGACACATTATACTATGGCTACACCTTC. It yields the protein CASSPRDTLYYGYTF.

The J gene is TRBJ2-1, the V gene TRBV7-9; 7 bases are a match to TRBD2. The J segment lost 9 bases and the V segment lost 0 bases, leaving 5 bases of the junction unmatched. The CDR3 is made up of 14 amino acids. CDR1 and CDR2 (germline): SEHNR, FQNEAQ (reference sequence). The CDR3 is CASSLAGGPREQFF. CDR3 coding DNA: TGTGCCAGCAGCTTAGCGGGAGGGCCACGTGAGCAGTTCTTC. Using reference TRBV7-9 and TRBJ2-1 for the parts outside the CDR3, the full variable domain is DTGVSQNPRHKITKRGQNVTFRCDPISEHNRLYWYRQTLGQGPEFLTYFQNEAQLEKSRLLSDRFSAERPKGSFSTLEIQRTEQGDSAMYLCASSLAGGPREQFFGPGTRLTVL.